This is a list of T cell receptor beta chains from one sample in a study of blood T cell repertoires in COVID-19. Profiling relied on immunoSEQ multiplex PCR, and the TCRdb table lists in-frame clones only, not all of them. The profile covers about 300,000 clones, with about 90% appearing a single time and around 6% taken by the ten largest. The sample comprised PBMCs or T cells enriched from blood (not recorded which). These TCRs come from a woman in her thirties who had recovered from COVID-19. The CDR3 runs from the conserved cysteine through the conserved F or W. D genes are given only for firm matches. Clone size, where shown, is once, few, many, or a class for clones that have expanded.

TRBV9	.	.	TRBJ1-1	CASSEGQNTEAFF	TGTGCCAGCAGCGAGGGACAGAACACTGAAGCTTTCTTT
TRBV11-2	.	.	TRBJ2-2	CASSLAPTGELFF	TGTGCCAGCAGCTTAGCTCCCACCGGGGAGCTGTTTTTT
TRBV19	.	.	TRBJ1-4	CASSMMDTRNEKLFF	TGTGCCAGTAGTATGATGGACACACGAAATGAAAAACTGTTTTTT
TRBV12-3/TRBV12-4	.	.	TRBJ2-3	CASSRQGTDTQYF	TGTGCCAGCAGTAGACAGGGCACAGATACGCAGTATTTT
TRBV6-1	.	.	TRBJ2-7	CASSEYVSSSYEQYF	TGTGCCAGCAGTGAATACGTTTCCAGTTCCTACGAGCAGTACTTC
TRBV5-4	TRBD2	once	TRBJ2-1	CASSQTGAGGSSYNEQFF	TGTGCCAGCAGCCAGACAGGAGCGGGGGGGAGCTCCTACAATGAGCAGTTCTTC
TRBV3-1/TRBV3-2	.	.	TRBJ1-5	CASSQGAVPSFQHF	TGTGCCAGCAGCCAGGGGGCCGTGCCAAGTTTCCAGCATTTT
TRBV7-2	.	.	TRBJ1-4	CASSLDGATYEKLFF	TGTGCCAGCAGCTTAGATGGGGCGACGTATGAAAAACTGTTTTTT
TRBV5-1	TRBD1	.	TRBJ2-3	CASSLGDRGYTDTQYF	TGCGCCAGCAGCCTGGGGGACAGGGGTTACACAGATACGCAGTATTTT
TRBV4-2	.	.	TRBJ2-1	CASSQGLPNYNEQFF	TGTGCCAGCAGCCAGGGACTCCCCAACTACAATGAGCAGTTCTTC
TRBV3-1/TRBV3-2	.	.	TRBJ1-4	CASSPRQATNEKLFF	TGTGCCAGCAGCCCCAGACAGGCTACTAATGAAAAACTGTTTTTT
TRBV6-1	.	few	TRBJ1-3	CASSEGSAGNTIYF	TGTGCCAGCAGTGAGGGCTCGGCGGGAAACACCATATATTTT